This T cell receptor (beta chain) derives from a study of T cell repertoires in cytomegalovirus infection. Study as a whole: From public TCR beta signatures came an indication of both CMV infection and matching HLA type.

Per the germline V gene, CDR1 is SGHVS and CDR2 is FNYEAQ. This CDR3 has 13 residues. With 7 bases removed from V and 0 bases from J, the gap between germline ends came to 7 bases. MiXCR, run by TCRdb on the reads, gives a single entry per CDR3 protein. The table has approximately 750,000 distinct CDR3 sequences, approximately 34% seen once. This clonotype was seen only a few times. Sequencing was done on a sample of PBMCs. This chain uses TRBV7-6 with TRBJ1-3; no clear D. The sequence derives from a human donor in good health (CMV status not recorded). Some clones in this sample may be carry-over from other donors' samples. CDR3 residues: CASMASSGNTIYF. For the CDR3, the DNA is TGTGCCAGCATGGCGAGCTCTGGAAACACCATATATTTT.